The 31 T cell receptor beta chains reported below all come from one sample, sequenced in a study of cytomegalovirus exposure and HLA in healthy donors. The study ran its PCR with 60 Vbeta and 13 Jbeta primers. Profiling relied on immunoSEQ multiplex PCR, and the TCRdb table lists in-frame clones only, not all of them. This table holds roughly 80,000 clones, approximately 75% found once. The source material was PBMCs. The receptors shown here come from a woman aged 40 to 50 in good health and CMV-seronegative.

The genes are TRBV5-1 and TRBJ1-1, with TRBD1 identical over 9 bases. The CDR3 length is 13 residues. The trim removed 3 bases at V and 3 bases at J, leaving 0 bases unmatched. Germline CDR1 reads SGHRS; CDR2 reads YFSETQ. The CDR3 DNA follows: TGCGCCAGCAGCTGGACAGGGGACACTGAAGCTTTCTTT. Translating it yields CASSWTGDTEAFF.

This clone was detected only a few times. The chain employs TRBV5-1 and TRBJ2-7, with D possibly matching TRBD1 (5 bases). Trimming pared 1 base from V and 2 bases from J, leaving 16 bases between. Germline CDR1 SGHRS, CDR2 YFSETQ. CDR3 size: 16 residues. As DNA, the CDR3 is TGCGCCAGCAGCTTGCTACCAGGGTCCTCTGCCTACGAGCAGTACTTC. Translating gives CASSLLPGSSAYEQYF.

The chain is built from TRBV30 and TRBJ2-3; D is perhaps TRBD2 (5 bases). This CDR3 region has 13 residues. V was pared by 5 bases and J by 0 bases, with 9 bases between. Looked up from germline, CDR1 is GTSNPN and CDR2 is SVGIG (reference sequence). The DNA for the CDR3 is TGTGCCTGGGGGGAGCGGAGCACAGATACGCAGTATTTT. It is translated as CAWGERSTDTQYF.

This clone has just one count. The CDR3 region has the DNA TGTGCCAGCAGCCCGGGACTACTTAACTACGAGCAGTACTTC. As protein: CASSPGLLNYEQYF. The genes are TRBV11-2 and TRBJ2-7; TRBD2 agrees at 7 bases. Germline trimming cut 5 bases from V and 3 bases from J; bases unmatched to any gene: 7. Germline assignment: CDR1 SGHAT and CDR2 FQNNGV. The CDR3 is 14 residues long.

Notes on this clone: A far larger clone lies a single base away; this is likely a read error. This specimen includes other DNA sequences encoding the same CDR3. CDR3 sequence: CASRALGDGTEAFF. DNA for the CDR3: TGTGCAAGTCGCGCCCTAGGCGACGGCACTGAGGCTTTCTTT. The chain couples TRBV12-2 to TRBJ1-1. TRBV12-2 is an annotated pseudogene. The CDR3 totals 14 residues.

The chain carries TRBV29-1 and TRBJ2-5; D may be TRBD2 (5 bases). The germline V gene has CDR1 SQVTM and CDR2 ANQGSEA. The CDR3 totals 14 residues. Deletions cut 7 bases from V and 7 bases from J, with 22 bases between. This chain's CDR3 is CSAGGGAEVRTQYF. The CDR3 DNA sequence: TGCAGCGCTGGAGGAGGCGCCGAAGTGAGGACCCAGTACTTC.

The chain combines TRBV9 with TRBJ1-5; D is unclear. V gave up 4 bases and J gave up 1 base, with 6 bases separating them. The CDR3 loop spans 13 amino acids. The germline gives CDR1 SGDLS, CDR2 YYNGEE. The CDR3 spells CASSLHSNQPQHF. The CDR3 DNA follows: TGTGCCAGCAGCTTACACAGCAATCAGCCCCAGCATTTT. Supplemented by reference TRBV9 and TRBJ1-5, the full variable domain reads DSGVTQTPKHLITATGQRVTLRCSPRSGDLSVYWYQQSLDQGLQFLIQYYNGEERAKGNILERFSAQQFPDLHSELNLSSLELGDSALYFCASSLHSNQPQHFGDGTRLSIL.

DNA for the CDR3: TGTGCCAGCAGCTTAACGGGAGGCACCACAGATACGCAGTATTTT. This gives the protein CASSLTGGTTDTQYF. The chain joins TRBV11-3 to TRBJ2-3, with TRBD2 identical over 7 bases. The CDR3 length is 15 residues. The V segment lost 2 bases and the J segment 2 bases; nucleotides outside the gene matches: 4. CDR1 and CDR2 (germline): SGHNT, YENEEA.

V usage is TRBV2 and J usage is TRBJ1-2; 8 bases align to TRBD1. CDR3 size: 14 residues. The junction had 2 bases not matched to a gene; V was cut back by 2 bases and J by 3 bases. In germline, CDR1 is SNHLY, CDR2 FYNNEI. The CDR3 coding sequence is TGTGCCAGCAGTGAACAGGGGGCGGACTATGGCTACACCTTC. It is translated as CASSEQGADYGYTF.

The chain is built from TRBV7-2 and TRBJ2-7, with TRBD2 identical over 8 bases. The CDR3 length is 14 residues. J was trimmed by 3 bases and V by 8 bases; bases with no gene match: 9. Germline V gives CDR1 SGHTA, CDR2 FQGNSA. CDR3 nucleotides: TGTGCCAGCGAACCGGGGGGGAACCGCTACGAGCAGTACTTC. It yields the protein CASEPGGNRYEQYF. The variable domain in full, with the rest retrieved from reference TRBV7-2 and TRBJ2-7, is GAGVSQSPSNKVTEKGKDVELRCDPISGHTALYWYRQSLGQGLEFLIYFQGNSAPDKSGLPSDRFSAERTGGSVSTLTIQRTQQEDSAVYLCASEPGGNRYEQYFGPGTRLTVT.

This clone was found a few times. This chain links TRBV7-9 with TRBJ2-1, with 7 bases matching TRBD2. Germline CDR1 reads SEHNR; CDR2 reads FQNEAQ (reference sequence). The CDR3 has 15 residues. Trimming at V came to 3 bases and at J to 7 bases, leaving 9 bases not matched to a gene. The CDR3 loop is CASSFPWEGTNEQFF. In DNA form, the CDR3 reads TGTGCCAGCAGCTTCCCCTGGGAGGGGACTAATGAGCAGTTCTTC.

V and J are TRBV29-1 and TRBJ1-1; TRBD1 is a possible D gene (5 bases). Germline V gene data show CDR1 as SQVTM and CDR2 as ANQGSEA. Trimming took off 5 bases at V and 0 bases at J, with 13 bases between the two ends. This CDR3 is 14 amino acids long. In DNA form, the CDR3 reads TGCAGCGTTTCCCGACAGTTATTGAACACTGAAGCTTTCTTT. Residues: CSVSRQLLNTEAFF.

The V call is TRBV4-3, the J call TRBJ1-3; D unresolved. V lost 3 bases and J lost 0, with 9 bases in between. The CDR3 has 15 amino acids. The germline gives CDR1 LGHNA, CDR2 YSLEER. The CDR3 region is CASSQLTHSGNTIYF. The CDR3 nucleotides are TGCGCCAGCAGCCAGTTGACACACTCTGGAAACACCATATATTTT.

The chain recombines TRBV5-6 with TRBJ1-1, with no clear D. Germline CDR1 reads SGHDT; CDR2 reads YYEEEE. V lost 5 bases, J lost 4 bases, and 15 bases lay in between. This CDR3 is 14 amino acids long. The CDR3 DNA sequence: TGTGCCAGCAGGCCGGGAGCCGGAGTCACTGAAGCTTTCTTT. This gives the protein CASRPGAGVTEAFF.

The chain links TRBV2 to TRBJ1-2; 9 bases map to TRBD1. The CDR3 has 14 amino acids. Per germline, CDR1 SNHLY and CDR2 FYNNEI. After removal of 3 bases from V and 8 bases from J, the junction contained 7 bases not matched to a gene. The CDR3 here is CASSDSGQGRGYTF. The DNA for the CDR3 is TGTGCCAGCAGTGATTCGGGACAGGGCCGCGGCTACACCTTC.

The V and J genes are TRBV15 and TRBJ1-1; D unresolved. CDR3 size: 15 residues. Germline V gives CDR1 LNHNV, CDR2 YYDKDF (reference sequence). The V end lost 0 bases, the J end lost 7 bases, and 15 bases lay between the germline ends. CDR3 nucleotide sequence: TGTGCCACCAGCAGAGAACGAGTTGCCGGGATTGAAGCTTTCTTT. Protein product: CATSRERVAGIEAFF.

This rearrangement joins TRBV4-3 to TRBJ1-1; D remains ambiguous. CDR3 length: 14 residues. Germline assignment: CDR1 LGHNA and CDR2 YSLEER. V lost 1 base, J lost 0 bases, and 6 bases lay in between. Written as DNA, the CDR3 is TGCGCCAGCAGCCAAGGACAAATGAACACTGAAGCTTTCTTT. Residues: CASSQGQMNTEAFF.

This clone was seen only a few times. The rearrangement links TRBV6-1 to TRBJ2-3; 7 nucleotides align to TRBD2. V lost 0 bases and J lost 6; bases outside the gene matches: 15. Germline loops: CDR1 MNHNS, CDR2 SASEGT. This CDR3 spans 18 amino acids. CDR3 in amino acids: CASSEAGGGLGWLDTQYF. CDR3 sequence (DNA): TGTGCCAGCAGTGAAGCTGGGGGGGGTCTAGGGTGGCTCGATACGCAGTATTTT.

The gene calls are TRBV5-1 and TRBJ2-3; a weak D match, TRBD1 (5 bases). The CDR3 runs to 16 residues. Trimming cost V 0 bases and J 4 bases, with 15 bases left between them. Germline V gene data show CDR1 as SGHRS and CDR2 as YFSETQ. The CDR3 sequence: CASSLVMELGPDTQYF. For the CDR3, the DNA is TGCGCCAGCAGCTTGGTAATGGAATTGGGGCCAGATACGCAGTATTTT.

The chain joins TRBV28 to TRBJ1-5; 7 nucleotides match TRBD1. Germline CDR1 MDHEN, CDR2 SYDVKM. Trimming at V came to 5 bases and at J to 11 bases, leaving 6 bases not matched to a gene. The CDR3 sequence is 12 residues long. The chain's CDR3 is CASSQLTGAQHF. The CDR3 DNA reads as TGTGCCAGCAGTCAACTTACAGGGGCCCAGCATTTT.

V gene TRBV11-1 combines with J gene TRBJ1-2, with D perhaps matching TRBD1 (5 bases). The CDR3 has 12 amino acids. The V end was cut by 5 bases, the J end by 5 bases, with 9 bases between. Germline CDR1 and CDR2: SGHAT and FQDESV (reference sequence). CDR3 bases: TGTGCCAGCAGCCAGACAGAGTATGGCTACACCTTC. Its protein product is CASSQTEYGYTF.

The chain employs TRBV11-2 and TRBJ2-5, with D uncertain. Trimming cost V 11 bases and J 0 bases, with 13 bases left between them. The CDR3 covers 13 residues. From germline, CDR1 is SGHAT and CDR2 FQNNGV. CDR3 sequence reads: CAGRDSNQETQYF. In DNA form, the CDR3 reads TGTGCCGGAAGAGACTCAAACCAAGAGACCCAGTACTTC.

V gene TRBV6-1 combines with J gene TRBJ1-2; tentatively, D is TRBD1 (5 bases). Germline assignment: CDR1 MNHNS and CDR2 SASEGT. This CDR3 spans 13 amino acids. V was cut by 3 bases and J by 5 bases, with 10 bases left in between. CDR3 sequence (DNA): TGTGCCAGCAGTGAGTGGGGACTGTATGGCTACACCTTC. Protein: CASSEWGLYGYTF.

The chain recombines TRBV2 with TRBJ2-2; possibly TRBD2 for D (7 bases). V gave up 8 bases and J gave up 4 bases, with 11 bases separating them. The CDR3 length is 13 residues. Germline V gene sequence: CDR1 SNHLY, CDR2 FYNNEI. In nucleotides, the CDR3 is TGTGCCAGCGATGCGGGGGCCACCGGGGAGCTGTTTTTT. It codes for CASDAGATGELFF.

The rearrangement uses TRBV5-5 and TRBJ1-2; tentative D call: TRBD1 (5 bases). The CDR3 loop spans 12 amino acids. Germline loops: CDR1 SGHKS, CDR2 YYEKEE (reference sequence). V gave up 4 bases and J gave up 4 bases, with 8 bases separating them. The DNA of the CDR3 is TGTGCCAGCAGCCGTGACAGCTATGGCTACACCTTC. Translating gives CASSRDSYGYTF. The full variable domain, rest sourced from reference TRBV5-5 and TRBJ1-2, is DAGVTQSPTHLIKTRGQQVTLRCSPISGHKSVSWYQQVLGQGPQFIFQYYEKEERGRGNFPDRFSARQFPNYSSELNVNALLLGDSALYLCASSRDSYGYTFGSGTRLTVV.

The chain combines TRBV10-3 with TRBJ2-1; 8 positions match TRBD1. Germline CDR1 is ENHRY and CDR2 is SYGVKD. The junction had 7 bases not matched to a gene; V was cut back by 10 bases and J by 8 bases. The CDR3 covers 12 residues. The CDR3 region is CANGQGVDEQFF. Here the CDR3 DNA reads TGTGCCAACGGACAGGGTGTCGATGAGCAGTTCTTC.

This chain uses TRBV7-3 with TRBJ2-7, with 10 bases that match TRBD2. This CDR3 spans 14 amino acids. With 4 bases clipped from V and 6 bases from J, the junction kept 6 bases outside the gene matches. Looked up from germline, CDR1 is SGHTA and CDR2 is FQGTGA. CDR3 nucleotides: TGTGCCAGCAGCTCCAGCGGGGGGGCCATCGAGCAGTACTTC. Translated, it gives CASSSSGGAIEQYF.

This chain links TRBV4-3 with TRBJ2-5; 8 bases align to TRBD2. Germline CDR1 reads LGHNA; CDR2 reads YSLEER. Unmatched junction bases numbered 8, after V lost 3 bases and J lost 5 bases. The CDR3 contains 15 residues. The CDR3 region has the DNA TGCGCCAGCAGCCACGCCCCCGGGACTAGTGAGACCCAGTACTTC. This codes for CASSHAPGTSETQYF.

The chain uses TRBV2 and TRBJ2-1, with 15 nucleotides matching TRBD2. Germline values: CDR1 SNHLY, CDR2 FYNNEI. After removal of 6 bases from V and 10 bases from J, the junction contained 10 bases not matched to a gene. The CDR3 runs 16 residues. Written as DNA, the CDR3 is TGTGCCAGCAGGGATCCGGGACTAGCGGGAGGTAAGGAGCAGTTCTTC. This codes for CASRDPGLAGGKEQFF.

This rearrangement joins TRBV7-9 to TRBJ1-4, with D possibly being TRBD1 (5 bases). Per germline, CDR1 SEHNR and CDR2 FQNEAQ (reference sequence). The CDR3 loop spans 14 amino acids. Trimming stripped 2 bases from V and 14 bases from J, with 18 bases between. The CDR3 nucleotides are TGTGCCAGCAGCTTACGCCCGGGGGAGGGCCTTCTGTTTTTT. Its protein is CASSLRPGEGLLFF. Together with reference TRBV7-9 and TRBJ1-4, the CDR3 gives the full variable domain: DTGVSQNPRHKITKRGQNVTFRCDPISEHNRLYWYRQTLGQGPEFLTYFQNEAQLEKSRLLSDRFSAERPKGSFSTLEIQRTEQGDSAMYLCASSLRPGEGLLFFGSGTQLSVL.

The gene calls are TRBV5-4 and TRBJ2-1, with a tentative D call TRBD2 (6 bases). The CDR3 is 14 residues long. Germline V gene data show CDR1 as SGHNT and CDR2 as YYREEE (reference sequence). Trimming removed 4 bases at V and 7 bases at J, with 15 bases between. CDR3 amino acids: CASSRELAGNEQFF. CDR3 sequence (DNA): TGTGCCAGCAGCAGAGAACTAGCCGGGAATGAGCAGTTCTTC.